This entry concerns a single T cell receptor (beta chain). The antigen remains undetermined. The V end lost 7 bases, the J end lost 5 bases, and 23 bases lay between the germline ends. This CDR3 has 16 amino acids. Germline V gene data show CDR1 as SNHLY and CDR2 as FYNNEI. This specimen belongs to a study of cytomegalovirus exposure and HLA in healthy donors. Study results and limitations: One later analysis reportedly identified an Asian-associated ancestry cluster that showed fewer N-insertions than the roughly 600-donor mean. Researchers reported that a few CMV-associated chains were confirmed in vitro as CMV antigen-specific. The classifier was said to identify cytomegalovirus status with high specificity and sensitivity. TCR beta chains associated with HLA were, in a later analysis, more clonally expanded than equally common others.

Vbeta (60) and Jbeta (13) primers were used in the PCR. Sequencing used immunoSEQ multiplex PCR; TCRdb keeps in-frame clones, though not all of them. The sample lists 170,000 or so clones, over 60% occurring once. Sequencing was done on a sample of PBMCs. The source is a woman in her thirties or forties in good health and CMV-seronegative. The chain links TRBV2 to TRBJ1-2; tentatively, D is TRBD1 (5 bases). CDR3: CASNVVDTREEYGYTF. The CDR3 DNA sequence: TGTGCCAGCAATGTGGTGGACACCCGAGAGGAATATGGCTACACCTTC. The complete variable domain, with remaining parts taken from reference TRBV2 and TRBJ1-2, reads EPEVTQTPSHQVTQMGQEVILRCVPISNHLYFYWYRQILGQKVEFLVSFYNNEISEKSEIFDDQFSVERPDGSNFTLKIRSTKLEDSAMYFCASNVVDTREEYGYTFGSGTRLTVV.